The 8 T cell receptor beta chains below all came from one sample that was sequenced in a study of PD-1 blockade in classical Hodgkin lymphoma (dated by TCRdb to 2019 to 2021). Library creation used the immunoSEQ multiplex PCR assay. This is the immuneACCESS table as TCRdb keeps it, with only in-frame sequences that have V and J called. A part of the clones is gone; compared with another copy, unresolved V genes explain less than half, and the rest is unexplained. The sample contains 30,000 to 35,000 clones, about 86% of them found a single time. The top ten hold about 0.8% of the sample. The time point label corresponds to: cycle 4 day 1 (C4D1), after 6 weeks of nivolumab. All trial patients had relapsed after autologous stem cell transplantation, with cohorts A, B and C differing in prior brentuximab vedotin exposure. CD4+ T cells were purified from thawed PBMCs by magnetic negative selection with a Miltenyi CD4+ T cell isolation kit.

Sequences were derived from CD4+ T cells from blood, sampled before the fourth cycle of nivolumab. These TCRs come from a human donor with classical Hodgkin lymphoma.

The table lists this clone with a few counts. The chain has TRBV10-3 and TRBJ1-6, with D possibly matching TRBD1 (5 bases). Trimming left V 7 bases short and J 5 bases short, with 12 bases between. CDR3 size: 14 residues. Per the germline V gene, CDR1 is ENHRY and CDR2 is SYGVKD. CDR3: CAITRDGNNSPLHF. In DNA, the CDR3 is TGTGCCATCACCCGGGACGGCAATAATTCACCCCTCCACTTT.

CDR3 in amino acids: CASSLQAGTGNQPQHF. The DNA of the CDR3 is TGTGCCAGCAGCCTCCAGGCGGGGACGGGAAATCAGCCCCAGCATTTT. This rearrangement joins TRBV28 to TRBJ1-5; D perhaps matches TRBD1 (5 bases). The CDR3 is made up of 16 amino acids. Looked up from germline, CDR1 is MDHEN and CDR2 is SYDVKM. Trimming removed 6 bases from V and 4 bases from J, with 19 bases in between.

This rearrangement joins TRBV28 to TRBJ1-3, with D possibly matching TRBD1 (5 bases). CDR1 MDHEN and CDR2 SYDVKM come from the germline V gene. The CDR3 consists of 16 residues. V lost 1 base to trimming and J lost 2 bases, with 12 bases between them. The CDR3 sequence: CASSLSLRATGNTIYF. CDR3 DNA sequence: TGTGCCAGCAGTTTATCTCTCAGGGCCACTGGAAACACCATATATTTT.

V gene TRBV7-2 combines with J gene TRBJ2-1; D ambiguous. The germline V gene encodes CDR1 SGHTA and CDR2 FQGNSA. V was clipped by 3 bases and J by 4 bases, with 16 bases between them. The CDR3 is 16 residues long. The CDR3 loop is CASSLNVYRKYNEQFF. The CDR3 nucleotides read TGTGCCAGCAGCTTGAACGTCTATCGGAAATACAATGAGCAGTTCTTC.

The CDR3 here is CASRQTGPLSEAFF. CDR3 DNA sequence: TGTGCCAGCAGGCAGACAGGGCCGCTTTCTGAAGCTTTCTTT. V gene TRBV25-1 combines with J gene TRBJ1-1, with 7 bases identical to TRBD1. Germline CDR1 reads MGHDK; CDR2 reads SYGVNS. This CDR3 comprises 14 residues. After removal of 6 bases from V and 6 bases from J, the junction contained 10 bases not matched to a gene.

The chain combines TRBV28 with TRBJ2-2; 7 bases align to TRBD1. Trimming at V came to 5 bases and at J to 1 base, leaving 7 bases not matched to a gene. Per the germline V gene, CDR1 is MDHEN and CDR2 is SYDVKM. The CDR3 is 16 residues long. For the CDR3, the DNA is TGTGCCAGCAGTCCCACATGGACAGGGAACACCGGGGAGCTGTTTTTT. It is translated as CASSPTWTGNTGELFF.

V and J are TRBV7-9 and TRBJ2-7, with D hard to call. Germline values: CDR1 SEHNR, CDR2 FQNEAQ (reference sequence). Trimming cost V 0 bases and J 7 bases, with 4 bases left between them. This CDR3 spans 11 amino acids. The CDR3: CASSLAEEQYF. The CDR3 DNA follows: TGTGCCAGCAGCTTAGCGGAGGAGCAGTACTTC.

V and J are TRBV29-1 and TRBJ2-3; D unresolved. CDR3 size: 13 residues. Between the trimmed V and J ends, which lost 3 bases and 0 bases, there was a span of 7 bases. The germline gives CDR1 SQVTM, CDR2 ANQGSEA. The CDR3: CSVDRSSTDTQYF. The CDR3 DNA reads TGCAGCGTTGATAGGAGTAGCACAGATACGCAGTATTTT.